This is a list of T cell receptor beta chains from one sample in a study of blood T cell repertoires in COVID-19. This table comes from immunoSEQ multiplex PCR, and its TCRdb copy is limited to in-frame clones, with some not included. The data show around 250,000 clones, with around 80% seen just once and 15% held by the top ten. The source material was PBMCs or T cells enriched from blood (not recorded which). These receptors were collected from a man aged 40-49 years who had recovered from COVID-19. The CDR3 runs from the conserved cysteine through the conserved F or W. The order of the fields is clone size, J gene, V gene, D gene, CDR3 DNA, CDR3 protein. A D gene is named only where the DNA matches it firmly. Rows give clone size only sometimes, using once, few, many, or a class for an expanded clone.

NA TRBJ1-2 TRBV28 NA TGTGCCAGCATAGGGGGTATTTGGGGCTACACCTTC CASIGGIWGYTF
NA TRBJ1-1 TRBV25-1 TRBD1 TGTGCCAGCTTCGACAGGGTGGGGACTGAAGCTTTCTTT CASFDRVGTEAFF
few TRBJ1-6 TRBV7-9 NA TGTGCCAGCAGCTCATCGGCGGCCTCACCCCTCCACTTT CASSSSAASPLHF
NA TRBJ1-1 TRBV28 NA TGTGCCAGCAGGATGAGACTGAGGAACACTGAAGCTTTCTTT CASRMRLRNTEAFF
NA TRBJ1-2 TRBV13 NA TGTGCCAGCACCTTACGACAGTCCTATGGCTACACCTTC CASTLRQSYGYTF
NA TRBJ1-2 TRBV5-6 TRBD1 TGTGCCAGCAGCTTGGACAGGGGGTATAGCTATGGCTACACCTTC CASSLDRGYSYGYTF
NA TRBJ1-6 TRBV5-4 TRBD1 TGTGCCAGCAGGTTACAGGGGGCTAAAAATTCACCCCTCCACTTT CASRLQGAKNSPLHF
NA TRBJ1-2 TRBV7-9 NA TGTGCCAGCAGCTTAGCCCTCAGTAACGACTATGGCTACACCTTC CASSLALSNDYGYTF
NA TRBJ1-2 TRBV9 NA TGTGCCAGCAGCCCTACTAACTCCGGGGTCTATGGCTACACCTTC CASSPTNSGVYGYTF
NA TRBJ2-7 TRBV18 NA TGTGCCAGCTCACCAGCGCAGATTCTAGACGAGCAGTACTTC CASSPAQILDEQYF
few TRBJ1-5 TRBV30 NA TGTGCCTGGAGTGTAGAGGGCAATCAGCCCCAGCATTTT CAWSVEGNQPQHF
NA TRBJ1-6 TRBV11-1 NA TGTGCCAGCAGCTTTGGGGGGATGTGGAATTCACCCCTCCACTTT CASSFGGMWNSPLHF
NA TRBJ2-1 TRBV2 TRBD2 TGTGCCAGCAGCGAGACCGGGACTAAAACCTACAATGAGCAGTTCTTC CASSETGTKTYNEQFF
NA TRBJ1-2 TRBV3-1/TRBV3-2 NA TGTGCCAGCAGCCAAGGTCCCCTAGGGGAAAATGGCTACACCTTC CASSQGPLGENGYTF
NA TRBJ2-7 TRBV28 TRBD1 TGTGCCAGCAGTCACCACGGGACAGGGGCATACGAGCAGTACTTC CASSHHGTGAYEQYF
NA TRBJ2-7 TRBV7-2 TRBD2 TGTGCCAGCAGCGCTAGCGGGAGAGTAGAAGAGCAGTACTTC CASSASGRVEEQYF
NA TRBJ1-1 TRBV7-2 NA TGTGCCAGCACCACCAGGGTGAACACTGAAGCTTTCTTT CASTTRVNTEAFF
few TRBJ1-2 TRBV5-6 TRBD1 TGTGCCAGCAGCCCCGGACAGGGGAGTCGTGGCTACACCTTC CASSPGQGSRGYTF
NA TRBJ1-2 TRBV28 NA TGTGCCAGCAGTTCGGCCGGGAGGCTCTATGGCTACACCTTC CASSSAGRLYGYTF
NA TRBJ1-5 TRBV5-1 TRBD1 TGCGCCAGCAGCTCCGGACAGGGCAATCAGCCCCAGCATTTT CASSSGQGNQPQHF
NA TRBJ2-7 TRBV9 TRBD1 TGTGCCAGCAGCGTAGGGGGACAGGGTGCCGAGCAGTACTTC CASSVGGQGAEQYF
NA TRBJ2-7 TRBV7-2 NA TGTGCCAGCAGCTCGACAGGATTTAATGAGCAGTACTTC CASSSTGFNEQYF
NA TRBJ2-7 TRBV7-9 TRBD1 TGTGCCAGCAGCTCGGGGACAGGTTATGGCTACGAGCAGTACTTC CASSSGTGYGYEQYF
NA TRBJ1-1 TRBV20-1 NA TGCAGTGCCCAGAGAGGGAATGCTTTCTTT CSAQRGNAFF
few TRBJ1-5 TRBV28 NA TGTGCCAGCAGTTTATCCCAACAGGGAAGCAATCAGCCCCAGCATTTT CASSLSQQGSNQPQHF